This T cell receptor (beta chain) is from a study of blood T cell repertoires in COVID-19. Background on the study: PBMCs, B-cell-depleted T cells, or T cells provided the cDNA or gDNA that made up the material.

The CDR3 has 15 amino acids. The V segment lost 6 bases and the J segment 8 bases; nucleotides outside the gene matches: 16. Germline V gene data show CDR1 as SQVTM and CDR2 as ANQGSEA. Per the authors' pipeline: Using reference gene primer amplification, nucleated cell counts were estimated. Using immunoSEQ multiplex PCR, the repertoire was profiled, and TCRdb retains in-frame clones only, with some absent. V, J and clone size are taken as reported in that table, and D and trimming were inferred from the DNA itself. The sample holds about 76,000 clones, more than 75% seen once. This sequence was found in a middle-aged man with acute or convalescent COVID-19. The sequenced material came from peripheral blood. The rearrangement links TRBV29-1 to TRBJ2-1; TRBD2 matches 7 bases. CDR3 bases: TGCAGCGTGACCAAGACTAGCCTGCGTTCGGATGAGCAGTTCTTC. Its translation: CSVTKTSLRSDEQFF.